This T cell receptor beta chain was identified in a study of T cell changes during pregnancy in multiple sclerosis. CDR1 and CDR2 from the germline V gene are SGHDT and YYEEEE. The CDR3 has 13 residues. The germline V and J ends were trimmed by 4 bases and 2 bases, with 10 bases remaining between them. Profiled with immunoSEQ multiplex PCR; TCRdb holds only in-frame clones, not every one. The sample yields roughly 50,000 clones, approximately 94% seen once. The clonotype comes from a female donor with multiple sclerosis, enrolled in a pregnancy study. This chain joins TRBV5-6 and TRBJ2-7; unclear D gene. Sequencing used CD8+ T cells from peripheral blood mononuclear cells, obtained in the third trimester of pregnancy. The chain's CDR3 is CASSETGTYEQYF. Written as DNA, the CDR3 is TGTGCCAGCAGCGAGACGGGTACCTACGAGCAGTACTTC.